Listed here is a single T cell receptor (beta chain). Its antigen is currently unknown. With V trimmed by 2 bases and J by 6 bases, 3 bases remained unmatched. Germline V gene data show CDR1 as SGHRS and CDR2 as YFSETQ. This CDR3 region has 13 residues. The sample comes from a study of cytomegalovirus exposure and HLA in healthy donors. Findings of the study overall: Later, an analysis found that TCR clusters from the first cohort tended to co-occur in the 90 to 150 validation repertoires.

Data came from immunoSEQ multiplex PCR; TCRdb stores just in-frame clones and leaves some out. The repertoire holds 150,000 to 200,000 clones, with about nine tenths as singletons. V and J are TRBV5-1 and TRBJ2-3, with 7 bases fitting TRBD2. The receptor comes from a man aged 18 to 29 in good health and CMV-seropositive. The sample consisted of PBMCs. The CDR3 sequence: CASSFNSGDTQYF. For the CDR3, the DNA is TGCGCCAGCAGCTTCAATAGCGGGGATACGCAGTATTTT.